This T cell receptor beta chain originates from a study of blood T cells in healthy people across ages. The study, taken as a whole, reports: Naive T cell percentage showed a strong correlation with the diversity of TCR beta.

A second PCR, run for roughly 7 to 12 cycles, used a sample-barcoded 5' primer plus a J-beta primer mix. TCRdb reprocessed the 5' RACE reads via MiXCR and lists one record per CDR3 protein. The sample shows more than 600,000 distinct CDR3 sequences, 20% to 25% of them seen only once. The CDR3 contains 13 residues. CDR1 MGHDK and CDR2 SYGVNS come from the germline V gene. Between the trimmed V and J ends, which lost 4 bases and 0 bases, there was a span of 6 bases. This clonotype occurred many times. Its antigen remains unidentified. These data are also associated with another study on T cells of mothers and their children. That source notes: RNA extracted was entirely used for cDNA synthesis, around 1.6 ug per 15 ul. The M1S primer of the second PCR added sample barcodes and 2-4 random nucleotides. Slightly higher, non-significant overlap characterized related mother-child pairs relative to unrelated pairs.

Sequenced sample: blood. The receptor was isolated from a boy aged 5 to 17 in good health. The chain links TRBV25-1 to TRBJ2-5; D unresolved. CDR3 protein: CASSVPNQETQYF. CDR3 bases: TGTGCCAGCAGTGTACCGAACCAAGAGACCCAGTACTTC. Filled out from reference TRBV25-1 and TRBJ2-5, the complete variable domain reads EADIYQTPRYLVIGTGKKITLECSQTMGHDKMYWYQQDPGMELHLIHYSYGVNSTEKGDLSSESTVSRIRTEHFPLTLESARPSHTSQYLCASSVPNQETQYFGPGTRLLVL.